The 22 T cell receptor beta chains presented below share a single source sample, sequenced in a study of PD-1 blockade in classical Hodgkin lymphoma. After autologous stem cell transplantation all patients relapsed, and prior brentuximab vedotin exposure differed between cohorts. Using immunoSEQ multiplex PCR, the repertoire was profiled, and TCRdb retains in-frame clones only, with some absent. This table has approximately 44,000 clones, approximately 70% appearing once. The sequencing used peripheral blood mononuclear cells (PBMCs), collected at baseline. The receptors were gathered from a human donor with classical Hodgkin lymphoma.

The CDR3, as DNA: TGTGCCGGGCATAGATTCACTGAAGCTTTCTTT. This translates into CAGHRFTEAFF. This chain links TRBV30 with TRBJ1-1; D not resolved. CDR1 and CDR2 (germline): GTSNPN, SVGIG (reference sequence). The CDR3 length is 11 residues. V shed 8 bases and J shed 4 bases, with 11 bases lying between them. Full variable domain (remainder filled in from reference TRBV30 and TRBJ1-1): SQTIHQWPATLVQPVGSPLSLECTVEGTSNPNLYWYRQAAGRGLQLLFYSVGIGQISSEVPQNLSASRPQDRQFILSSKKLLLSDSGFYLCAGHRFTEAFFGQGTRLTVV.

The J gene is TRBJ2-7, the V gene TRBV28; D is perhaps TRBD2 (6 bases). From germline, CDR1 is MDHEN and CDR2 SYDVKM. V was cut by 6 bases and J by 5 bases, with 17 bases left in between. The CDR3 is 14 residues long. The CDR3 sequence is CASSDRDSGDEQYF. DNA of the CDR3: TGTGCCAGCAGCGACCGGGACTCCGGCGACGAGCAGTACTTC.

The chain has TRBV18 and TRBJ2-5; D is uncertain. Per germline, CDR1 KGHSH and CDR2 LQKENI. V lost 4 bases and J 3 bases, leaving 3 bases between the germline ends. There are 11 residues in the CDR3. CDR3 sequence (DNA): TGTGCCAGCTCACTGGAAGAGACCCAGTACTTC. This gives the protein CASSLEETQYF.

This sequence joins TRBV18 and TRBJ1-5; tentatively, D is TRBD1 (6 bases). Trimming shortened V by 3 bases and J by 5 bases, and 17 bases separated the two germline ends. From germline, CDR1 is KGHSH and CDR2 LQKENI. This CDR3 contains 16 residues. For the CDR3, the DNA is TGTGCCAGCTCACCTGTGGCAGGGGACTTTGATCAGCCCCAGCATTTT. Translation gives CASSPVAGDFDQPQHF.

A note on this clone: The same CDR3 is also encoded by other DNA sequences in this sample. The chain couples TRBV9 to TRBJ2-7, with D unclear. Germline V gene lookup returns CDR1 SGDLS and CDR2 YYNGEE. V gave up 4 bases and J gave up 0 bases, with 5 bases separating them. The CDR3 length is 12 residues. CDR3 sequence: CASSPPSYEQYF. CDR3 nucleotides: TGTGCCAGCAGCCCTCCCTCCTACGAGCAGTACTTC.

The chain combines TRBV10-3 with TRBJ2-3; D gene uncertain. CDR1 is ENHRY and CDR2 is SYGVKD in the germline V gene. Trimming stripped 0 bases from V and 3 bases from J, with 7 bases between. This CDR3 comprises 14 residues. DNA for the CDR3: TGTGCCATCAGTGAGTCCCCCCTGACAGATACGCAGTATTTT. This sequence encodes CAISESPLTDTQYF.

Comments on this clone: Other DNA variants within this sample encode the same CDR3. The genes are TRBV28 and TRBJ2-3; no clear D. Germline CDR1 reads MDHEN; CDR2 reads SYDVKM. This CDR3 contains 15 residues. Trimming pared 3 bases from V and 2 bases from J, leaving 12 bases between. The CDR3 sequence: CASSLIAEYTDTQYF. DNA for the CDR3: TGTGCCAGCAGTTTGATCGCGGAATACACAGATACGCAGTATTTT.

The chain is built from TRBV5-8 and TRBJ2-5; 13 nucleotides line up with TRBD2. This CDR3 is built from 15 residues. V gave up 4 bases and J gave up 5 bases; unmatched junction bases: 5. The germline gives CDR1 SGHTS, CDR2 YDEGEE. The CDR3 DNA reads as TGTGCCAGCAGCACTCGACTAGCGGGGGGCGAGACCCAGTACTTC. Its protein product is CASSTRLAGGETQYF.

This chain uses TRBV5-6 with TRBJ1-2; 12 bases are a match to TRBD1. The germline V gene encodes CDR1 SGHDT and CDR2 YYEEEE. V lost 5 bases, J lost 5 bases, and 4 bases stayed unmatched. The CDR3 has 14 amino acids. The CDR3 protein is CASRGTGGAYGYTF. CDR3 nucleotides: TGTGCCAGCAGAGGGACAGGGGGCGCGTATGGCTACACCTTC.

The rearrangement joins TRBV9 to TRBJ1-1; TRBD1 is a possible D gene (5 bases). Germline CDR1 and CDR2: SGDLS and YYNGEE. V was shortened by 0 bases and J by 8 bases, with 11 bases between the two germline ends. This CDR3 comprises 13 residues. The CDR3: CASSVAQGIEAFF. The CDR3 DNA sequence: TGTGCCAGCAGCGTAGCGCAGGGAATAGAAGCTTTCTTT.

This clone showed up just a few times. The CDR3 region is CASSANLGGKDTEAFF. In DNA, the CDR3 is TGTGCCAGCAGCGCCAATCTAGGTGGTAAGGACACTGAAGCTTTCTTT. The V call is TRBV9, the J call TRBJ1-1; D gene unclear. The CDR3 is 16 amino acids. With 3 bases removed from V and 3 bases from J, the gap between germline ends came to 18 bases. CDR1 SGDLS and CDR2 YYNGEE come from the germline V gene. Combining the CDR3 with reference TRBV9 and TRBJ1-1 gives the whole variable domain DSGVTQTPKHLITATGQRVTLRCSPRSGDLSVYWYQQSLDQGLQFLIQYYNGEERAKGNILERFSAQQFPDLHSELNLSSLELGDSALYFCASSANLGGKDTEAFFGQGTRLTVV.

This clone has more than one count but fewer than ten. The V call is TRBV25-1, the J call TRBJ2-5, with 7 nucleotides matching TRBD2. J gave up 7 bases and V 2 bases, and 16 bases lay outside the gene matches. CDR3 length: 17 residues. CDR1 is MGHDK, CDR2 SYGVNS, per germline. This chain's CDR3 is CASSERVFERLAVTQYF. CDR3 DNA: TGTGCCAGCAGTGAAAGGGTCTTCGAGAGGCTAGCGGTGACCCAGTACTTC. Complete variable domain (other parts from reference TRBV25-1 and TRBJ2-5): EADIYQTPRYLVIGTGKKITLECSQTMGHDKMYWYQQDPGMELHLIHYSYGVNSTEKGDLSSESTVSRIRTEHFPLTLESARPSHTSQYLCASSERVFERLAVTQYFGPGTRLLVL.

The count of this clone is one. The genes are TRBV21-1 and TRBJ2-5; the table's D call TRBD2 went unverified against the DNA. TRBV21-1 is a recognized pseudogene. The CDR3 is 15 amino acids. The CDR3 here is CASSNGGEFKETQYF. The CDR3 DNA is TGTGCCAGCAGCAACGGGGGTGAGTTTAAGGAGACCCAGTACTTC.

The chain couples TRBV10-3 to TRBJ1-2; no firm D call. The CDR3 consists of 12 residues. Germline V CDR1 and CDR2: ENHRY, SYGVKD. V lost 2 bases and J lost 2, with 3 bases in between. CDR3 nucleotide sequence: TGTGCCATCAGTGAGGACAACTATGGCTACACCTTC. Protein sequence: CAISEDNYGYTF.

The gene calls are TRBV28 and TRBJ2-7; TRBD2 might be the D (5 bases). This CDR3 has 17 residues. Looked up from germline, CDR1 is MDHEN and CDR2 is SYDVKM. V was clipped by 4 bases and J by 3 bases, with 22 bases between them. As DNA, the CDR3 is TGTGCCAGCAGTTCCCGCGGTACTAGACTCTACCACTACGAGCAGTACTTC. It is translated as CASSSRGTRLYHYEQYF. The full variable domain, its missing parts supplied by reference TRBV28 and TRBJ2-7, is DVKVTQSSRYLVKRTGEKVFLECVQDMDHENMFWYRQDPGLGLRLIYFSYDVKMKEKGDIPEGYSVSREKKERFSLILESASTNQTSMYLCASSSRGTRLYHYEQYFGPGTRLTVT.

The chain couples TRBV4-3 to TRBJ1-5, with a tentative D call TRBD1 (5 bases). The V end was cut by 0 bases, the J end by 1 base, with 7 bases between. Germline CDR1 is LGHNA and CDR2 is YSLEER. The CDR3 sequence is 15 residues long. CDR3 in amino acids: CASSQESGSNQPQHF. CDR3 DNA sequence: TGCGCCAGCAGCCAAGAATCAGGGAGCAATCAGCCCCAGCATTTT.

This chain joins TRBV14 and TRBJ2-1, with D unclear. Per the germline V gene, CDR1 is SGHDN and CDR2 is FVKESK. Trimming removed 0 bases from V and 6 bases from J, with 9 bases in between. CDR3 size: 14 residues. In DNA, the CDR3 is TGTGCCAGCAGCCAAGATTCGCCCTTCAATGAGCAGTTCTTC. This translates into CASSQDSPFNEQFF.

Only one count was recorded for this clone. The V and J genes are TRBV7-6 and TRBJ2-2; perhaps TRBD2 as D (6 bases). The CDR3 has 14 residues. V shed 4 bases and J shed 8 bases, with 14 bases lying between them. From germline, CDR1 is SGHVS and CDR2 FNYEAQ. Here the CDR3 DNA reads TGTGCCAGCAGCTCGACTAGATTCCTTGGGGAGCTGTTTTTT. As protein: CASSSTRFLGELFF. Complete variable domain (other parts from reference TRBV7-6 and TRBJ2-2): GAGVSQSPRYKVTKRGQDVALRCDPISGHVSLYWYRQALGQGPEFLTYFNYEAQQDKSGLPNDRFSAERPEGSISTLTIQRTEQRDSAMYRCASSSTRFLGELFFGEGSRLTVL.

As regards this clone: The germline gene is not matched at one end of the junction; a read error may be the cause. This rearrangement joins TRBV7-7 to TRBJ2-5; D perhaps matches TRBD2 (6 bases). The CDR3 spans 18 residues. CDR1 is SSHAT and CDR2 is FNYEAQ in the germline V gene (reference sequence). CDR3 DNA sequence: TGTGCTAGCAGCCCCCCCCCGGCCACGGCGGGGAGACAAGAGACCCAGTACTTC. It translates to CASSPPPATAGRQETQYF.

The chain carries TRBV5-1 and TRBJ2-7; 12 bases are shared with TRBD1. The length of the CDR3 is 15 residues. CDR1 and CDR2 from the germline V gene are SGHRS and YFSETQ. After removal of 3 bases from V and 5 bases from J, the junction contained 6 bases not matched to a gene. The CDR3 region is CASSSPGQGANEQYF. The CDR3 nucleotides are TGCGCCAGCAGCTCACCGGGACAGGGGGCAAACGAGCAGTACTTC.

The gene calls are TRBV28 and TRBJ2-5, with D possibly TRBD1 on 5 matching bases. CDR1 is MDHEN and CDR2 is SYDVKM in the germline V gene. V lost 2 bases, J lost 3 bases, and 10 bases lay in between. This CDR3 comprises 14 residues. The CDR3 region is CASSLRRREETQYF. CDR3 sequence (DNA): TGTGCCAGCAGTTTAAGGCGCAGGGAAGAGACCCAGTACTTC.

This chain uses TRBV11-1 with TRBJ2-2; D is undetermined. Germline CDR1 and CDR2: SGHAT and FQDESV (reference sequence). The CDR3 is 14 residues long. Trimming pared 1 base from V and 1 base from J, leaving 4 bases between. The CDR3 region has the DNA TGTGCCAGCAGCTTAGTCAGGAACACCGGGGAGCTGTTTTTT. Protein: CASSLVRNTGELFF.